This T cell receptor beta chain comes out of a study of blood T cell repertoires in COVID-19 (dated by TCRdb to the early 2020s). Study-level background: Samples from collaborators originated in the United States, Italy and Spain and spanned both the acute and convalescent phases of COVID-19. The prospective study material was composed of cDNA or gDNA derived from T cells, B-cell-depleted T cells, or PBMCs. The dataset comprised deeply sampled blood TCRbeta repertoires from subjects exposed to, actively infected with, or recovered from COVID-19. The repertoires were made available in a free public database intended to serve as a resource for research on the immune response to SARS-CoV-2. Samples came from the ongoing ImmuneRACE study (first 160 participants) plus 1,254 subjects from 6 global collaborators. A de-identified subject ID, COVID-19 status, age in years and sex were almost always included in the sample metadata. Where available, HLA class I and class II types were obtained from metadata supplied by the sample provider rather than from assay-based typing.

Note on this clone: Its antigen is unknown. No much larger clonotype is one base removed from it; base qualities were not supplied.

Samples from volunteer blood donors who had recovered from COVID-19 were contributed by a second Seattle source. The collaborating institutions used their own protocols to collect whole blood in K2EDTA tubes. For TCRbeta analysis, collaborators shipped samples in one of three forms: frozen whole blood, isolated PBMCs, or DNA extracted from either of those sample types. According to the germline V gene, CDR1 reads SGHVS and CDR2 reads FQNEAQ. Trimming costs V 4 bases and J 8 bases, and their ends lie 23 bases apart. The CDR3 runs 17 residues from the cysteine to the phenylalanine. Only CDR3 DNA is held: 51 bases, read in frame from base 1. The full study reports these points: How much clinical and demographic metadata was included differed by source and by participant, and the metadata was provided uncurated.

TCRbeta CDR3 regions were amplified from genomic DNA using the immunoSEQ Assay, a bias-controlled multiplex PCR. Per the authors' processing: The number of nucleated cells in each sample was estimated by amplification of reference gene primers within the assay. Sequence reads were collapsed and filtered to measure the absolute abundance of every unique TCRbeta CDR3 rearrangement. For each sample, productive Simpson clonality was calculated as the square root of Simpson's diversity index over productive rearrangements. Imported from immuneACCESS, the table was reduced by TCRdb to in-frame sequences with V and J called. These copies leave out some clones; in studies compared against another copy, an unresolved V gene accounts for under half, and the cause of the remainder is not known. V and J calls and clone size are those listed in that table; D and trimming were worked out from the DNA. This sample has approximately 170,000 clones in its table, and over 80% of those were observed once. 13% of the sample is in the top ten clones.

The sample consisted of peripheral blood. The receptor comes from a man between 65 and 80 years old who had recovered from COVID-19. The chain employs TRBV7-8 and TRBJ1-4; D gene: possibly TRBD1, on 6 matching bases. The CDR3 reads as follows: CASSSSRLGGGREKLFF. The bases read TGTGCCAGCAGCTCCAGCCGCCTGGGGGGCGGGAGAGAAAAACTGTTTTTT.